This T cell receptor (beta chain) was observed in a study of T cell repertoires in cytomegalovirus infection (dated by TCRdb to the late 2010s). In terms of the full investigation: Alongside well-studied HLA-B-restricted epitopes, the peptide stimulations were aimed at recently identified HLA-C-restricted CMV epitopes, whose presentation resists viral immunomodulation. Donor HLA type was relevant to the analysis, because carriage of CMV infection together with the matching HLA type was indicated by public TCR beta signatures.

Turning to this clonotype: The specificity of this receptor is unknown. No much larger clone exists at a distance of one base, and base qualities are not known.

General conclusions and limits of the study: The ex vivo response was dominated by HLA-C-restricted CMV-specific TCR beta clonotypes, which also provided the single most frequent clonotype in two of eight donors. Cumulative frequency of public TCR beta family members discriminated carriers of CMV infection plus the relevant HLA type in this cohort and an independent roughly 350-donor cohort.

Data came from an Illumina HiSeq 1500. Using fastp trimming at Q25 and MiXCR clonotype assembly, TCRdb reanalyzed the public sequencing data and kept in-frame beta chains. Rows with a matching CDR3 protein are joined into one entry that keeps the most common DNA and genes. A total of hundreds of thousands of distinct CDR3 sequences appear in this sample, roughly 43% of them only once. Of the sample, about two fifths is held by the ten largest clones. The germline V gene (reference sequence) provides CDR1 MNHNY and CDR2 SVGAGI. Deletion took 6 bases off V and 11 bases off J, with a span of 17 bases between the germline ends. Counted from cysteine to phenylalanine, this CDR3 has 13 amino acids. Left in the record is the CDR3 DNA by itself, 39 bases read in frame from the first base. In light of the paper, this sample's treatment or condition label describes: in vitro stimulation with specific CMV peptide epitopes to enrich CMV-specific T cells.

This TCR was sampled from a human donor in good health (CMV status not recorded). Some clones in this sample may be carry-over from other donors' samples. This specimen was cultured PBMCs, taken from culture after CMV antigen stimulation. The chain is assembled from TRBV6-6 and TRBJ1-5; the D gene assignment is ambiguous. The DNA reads TGTGCCAGCAGCTCTTTAGACCGCCGGACCCAGCATTTT. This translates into CASSSLDRRTQHF.